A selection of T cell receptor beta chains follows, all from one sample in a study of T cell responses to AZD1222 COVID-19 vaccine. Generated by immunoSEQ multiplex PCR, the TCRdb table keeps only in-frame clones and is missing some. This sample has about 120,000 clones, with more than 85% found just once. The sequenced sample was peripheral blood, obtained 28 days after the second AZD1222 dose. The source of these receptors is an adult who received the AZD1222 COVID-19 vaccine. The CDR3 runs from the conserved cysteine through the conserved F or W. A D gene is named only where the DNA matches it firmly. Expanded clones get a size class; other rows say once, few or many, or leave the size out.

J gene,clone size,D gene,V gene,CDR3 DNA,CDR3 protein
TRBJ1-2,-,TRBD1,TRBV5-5,TGTGCCAGCAGCCGCGAGACAGGGAACTTTAACTATGGCTACACCTTC,CASSRETGNFNYGYTF
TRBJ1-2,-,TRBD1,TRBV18,TGTGCCAGCTCACCGACAGGGCAGCGGGGCTATGGCTACACCTTC,CASSPTGQRGYGYTF
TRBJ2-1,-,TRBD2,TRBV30,TGTGCCTGGAGTACGGGGACTAGCTCCTACAATGAGCAGTTCTTC,CAWSTGTSSYNEQFF
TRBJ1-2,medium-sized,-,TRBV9,TGTGCCAGCAGCTCCTGGGGGGCTGCCTATGGCTACACCTTC,CASSSWGAAYGYTF
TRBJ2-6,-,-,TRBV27,TGTGCCAGCAGTACTACGACCGCCAACGTCCTGACTTTC,CASSTTTANVLTF
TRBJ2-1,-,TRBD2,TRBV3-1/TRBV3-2,TGTGCCAGCAGCCAAGCTAGCGGGGGCCTACAGTTCTTC,CASSQASGGLQFF
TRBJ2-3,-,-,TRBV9,TGTGCCAGCAGCGTAGATGGAGGGGGGGCTGATACGCAGTATTTT,CASSVDGGGADTQYF
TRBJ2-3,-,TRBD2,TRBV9,TGTGCCAGCAGCGCCTTTGGTGCTAGCGGGAGTTCAGATACGCAGTATTTT,CASSAFGASGSSDTQYF
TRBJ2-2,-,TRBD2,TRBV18,TGTGCCAGCTCACCGGGGCTAGTCCAGCGGGGGATAACCGGGGAGCTGTTTTTT,CASSPGLVQRGITGELFF
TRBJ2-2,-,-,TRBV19,TGTGCCAGTAAGGCTAGCGCGAACACCGGGGAGCTGTTTTTT,CASKASANTGELFF
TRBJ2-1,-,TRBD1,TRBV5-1,TGCGCCAGCAGCTTGGAGGGACAGGTCAATGAGCAGTTCTTC,CASSLEGQVNEQFF
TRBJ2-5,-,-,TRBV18,TGTGCCAGCTCACCACCGTATGGGGGAATTCAAGAGACCCAGTACTTC,CASSPPYGGIQETQYF
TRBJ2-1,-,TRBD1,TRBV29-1,TGCAGCGTTCAGGGACAGGGAGATGGGGAGCAGTTCTTC,CSVQGQGDGEQFF
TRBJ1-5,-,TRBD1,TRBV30,TGTGCCTGGAGTGGGGACAGCCTCAATCAGCCCCAGCATTTT,CAWSGDSLNQPQHF
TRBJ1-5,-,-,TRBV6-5,TGTGCCAGCACCGGAGTCTTTAGCAATCAGCCCCAGCATTTT,CASTGVFSNQPQHF
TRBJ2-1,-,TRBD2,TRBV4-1,TGCGCCAGCAGCCGCGATAGCGGGGGGGCATGGGAGCAGTTCTTC,CASSRDSGGAWEQFF
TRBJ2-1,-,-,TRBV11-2,TGTGCCAGCAGCCCCACCTACAATGAGCAGTTCTTC,CASSPTYNEQFF